The sequence of this T cell receptor (beta chain) was determined in a study of CD8+ T cells in alopecia areata. In the study overall: Twice a day, 5 to 10 mg of oral tofacitinib was administered to treated patients.

Findings of the study overall: There were also resident alphabeta T cells of normal skin sequenced in scalp samples. In scalp and blood during tofacitinib, many expanded lesional clones persisted.

Sequencing templates came from extracted RNA that was reverse transcribed into cDNA. Repertoires were generated with immunoSEQ multiplex PCR, while TCRdb's copy carries only in-frame clones and drops some. The sample records about 200,000 clones, 55% to 70% being singletons. Treatment meaning: oral pan-JAK inhibitor, 5-10 mg twice daily. Germline CDR1 reads SNHLY; CDR2 reads FYNNEI. The CDR3 contains 13 residues. Trimming removed 7 bases from V and 4 bases from J; junction bases left unmatched: 3. Regarding this clone: The antigen remains unidentified.

The sequencing here drew on CD4+ T cells sorted from blood, taken at week 4, from a patient treated with tofacitinib. This sequence joins TRBV2 and TRBJ1-4, with TRBD1 matching 7 bases. The TCR comes from a human donor with alopecia areata. CDR3 amino acids: CASKGANNEKLFF. The CDR3 nucleotides are TGTGCCAGCAAGGGGGCTAATAATGAAAAACTGTTTTTT.